The present T cell receptor beta chain was sequenced within a study of T cell repertoires in ileal Crohn's disease. About the study: About half of patients got postoperative therapy: approximately twelve thiopurines, under 20 anti-TNF. Biopsies of inflamed ileum from the surgical specimen form M0 samples.

As regards this clone: Its target is not known.

Indicated time point: inflamed ileum from the surgical specimen. Patients were adults with ileal or ileocolonic Crohn's disease needing resection. Study-level results: Clonal expansions were more frequent in active smokers than non-smokers at surgery.

Repertoires were generated with immunoSEQ multiplex PCR, while TCRdb's copy carries only in-frame clones and drops some. The table has approximately 11,000 clones, roughly 84% seen once. Trimming at V came to 5 bases and at J to 3 bases, leaving 8 bases not matched to a gene. Germline values: CDR1 SGHRS, CDR2 YFSETQ. The CDR3 has 15 residues. The clonotype was recovered from an adult with Crohn's disease. Sequencing used ileal tissue. V and J are TRBV5-1 and TRBJ2-3; 8 bases map to TRBD2. Here the CDR3 reads CASRPQGTRTDTQYF. As DNA, the CDR3 is TGCGCCAGCAGACCTCAAGGGACTAGAACAGATACGCAGTATTTT.